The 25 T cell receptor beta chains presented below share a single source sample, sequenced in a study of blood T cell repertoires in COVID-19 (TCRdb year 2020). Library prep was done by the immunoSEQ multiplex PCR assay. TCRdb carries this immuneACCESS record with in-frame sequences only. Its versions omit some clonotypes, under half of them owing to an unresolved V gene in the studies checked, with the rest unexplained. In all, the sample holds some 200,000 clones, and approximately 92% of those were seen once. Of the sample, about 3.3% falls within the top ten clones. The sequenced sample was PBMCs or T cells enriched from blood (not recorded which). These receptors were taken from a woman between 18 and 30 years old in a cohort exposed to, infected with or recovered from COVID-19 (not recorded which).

CDR3: CASSMPTVNTEAFF. The CDR3, as DNA: TGTGCCAGTAGTATGCCGACAGTAAACACTGAAGCTTTCTTT. The chain carries TRBV19 and TRBJ1-1; tentative D call: TRBD1 (5 bases). The CDR3 totals 14 residues. V was cut by 3 bases and J by 2 bases, with 10 bases left in between. From germline, CDR1 is LNHDA and CDR2 SQIVND (reference sequence).

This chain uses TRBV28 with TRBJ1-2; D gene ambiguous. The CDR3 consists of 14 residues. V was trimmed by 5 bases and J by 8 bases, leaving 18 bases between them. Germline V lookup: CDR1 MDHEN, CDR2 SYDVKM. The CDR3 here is CASSPLRNTEGYTF. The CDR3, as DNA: TGTGCCAGCAGTCCACTTCGAAACACAGAAGGCTACACCTTC.

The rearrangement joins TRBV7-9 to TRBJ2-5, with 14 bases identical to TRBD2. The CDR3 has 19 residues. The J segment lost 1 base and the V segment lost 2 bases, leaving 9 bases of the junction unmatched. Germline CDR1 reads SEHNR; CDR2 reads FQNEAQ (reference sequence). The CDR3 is CASSLLLGLAGDIQETQYF. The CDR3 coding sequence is TGTGCCAGCAGCTTACTCTTGGGACTAGCGGGAGACATCCAAGAGACCCAGTACTTC.

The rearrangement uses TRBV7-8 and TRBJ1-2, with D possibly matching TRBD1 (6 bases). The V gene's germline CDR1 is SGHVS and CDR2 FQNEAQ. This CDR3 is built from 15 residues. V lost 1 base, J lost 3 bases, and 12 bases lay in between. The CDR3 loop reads CASSLVAGVDYGYTF. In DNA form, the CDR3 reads TGTGCCAGCAGCTTAGTAGCAGGGGTCGACTATGGCTACACCTTC.

In nucleotides, the CDR3 is TGTGCCAGTAGCTTACAGGGGTTTCAGCCCCAGCATTTT. Protein product: CASSLQGFQPQHF. J is TRBJ1-5 and V is TRBV19, with 7 bases that match TRBD1. The CDR3 is 13 residues long. V was pared by 6 bases and J by 6 bases, with 5 bases of the junction left unmatched. CDR1 is LNHDA, CDR2 SQIVND, per germline (reference sequence). The variable domain in full, completed from reference TRBV19 and TRBJ1-5, reads DGGITQSPKYLFRKEGQNVTLSCEQNLNHDAMYWYRQDPGQGLRLIYYSQIVNDFQKGDIAEGYSVSREKKESFPLTVTSAQKNPTAFYLCASSLQGFQPQHFGDGTRLSIL.

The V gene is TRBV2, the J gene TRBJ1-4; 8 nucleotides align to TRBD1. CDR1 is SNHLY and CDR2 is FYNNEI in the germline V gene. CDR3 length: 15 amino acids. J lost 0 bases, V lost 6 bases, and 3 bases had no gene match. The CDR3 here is CASRGQVATNEKLFF. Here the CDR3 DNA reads TGTGCCAGCAGGGGACAGGTTGCAACTAATGAAAAACTGTTTTTT.

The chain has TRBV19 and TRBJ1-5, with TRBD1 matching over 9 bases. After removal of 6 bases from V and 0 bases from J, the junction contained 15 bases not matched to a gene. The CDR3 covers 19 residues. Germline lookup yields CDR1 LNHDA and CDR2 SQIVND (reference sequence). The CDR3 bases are TGTGCCAGTAGCCGCCTGGTGGACAGGGGAAGGGGTAGCAATCAGCCCCAGCATTTT. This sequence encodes CASSRLVDRGRGSNQPQHF. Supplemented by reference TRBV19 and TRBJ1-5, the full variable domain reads DGGITQSPKYLFRKEGQNVTLSCEQNLNHDAMYWYRQDPGQGLRLIYYSQIVNDFQKGDIAEGYSVSREKKESFPLTVTSAQKNPTAFYLCASSRLVDRGRGSNQPQHFGDGTRLSIL.

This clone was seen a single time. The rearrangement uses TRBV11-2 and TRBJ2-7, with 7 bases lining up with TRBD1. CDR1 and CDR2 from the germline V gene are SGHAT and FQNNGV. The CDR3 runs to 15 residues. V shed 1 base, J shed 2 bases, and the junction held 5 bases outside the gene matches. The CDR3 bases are TGTGCCAGCAGCTTAGGCCGGGACAGCCCCTACGAGCAGTACTTC. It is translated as CASSLGRDSPYEQYF.

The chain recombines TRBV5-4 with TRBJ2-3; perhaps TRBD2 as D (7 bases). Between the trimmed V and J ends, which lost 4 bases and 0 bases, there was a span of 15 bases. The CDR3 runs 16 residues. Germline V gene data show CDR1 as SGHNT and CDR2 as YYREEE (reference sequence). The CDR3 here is CASSPERGASTDTQYF. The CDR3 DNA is TGTGCCAGCAGCCCGGAACGGGGGGCGAGCACAGATACGCAGTATTTT.

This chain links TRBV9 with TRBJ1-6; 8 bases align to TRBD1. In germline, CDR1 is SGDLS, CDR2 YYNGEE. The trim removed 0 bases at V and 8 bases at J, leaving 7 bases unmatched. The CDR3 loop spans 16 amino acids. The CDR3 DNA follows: TGTGCCAGCAGCGTAGCGCCGGTACAGGGGGATTCACCCCTCCACTTT. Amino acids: CASSVAPVQGDSPLHF.

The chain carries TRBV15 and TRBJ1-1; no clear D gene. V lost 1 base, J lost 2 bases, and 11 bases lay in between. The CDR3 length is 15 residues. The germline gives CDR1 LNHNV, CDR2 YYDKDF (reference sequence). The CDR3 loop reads CATSRGIGENTEAFF. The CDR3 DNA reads TGTGCCACCAGCAGAGGGATTGGAGAAAACACTGAAGCTTTCTTT.

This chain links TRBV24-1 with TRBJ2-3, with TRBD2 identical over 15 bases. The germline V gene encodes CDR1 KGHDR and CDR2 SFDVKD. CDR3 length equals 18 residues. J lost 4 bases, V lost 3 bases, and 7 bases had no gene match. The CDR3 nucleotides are TGTGCCACCAGTGATCGCCCCGGACTAGCGGGAGGGCCAGATACGCAGTATTTT. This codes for CATSDRPGLAGGPDTQYF.

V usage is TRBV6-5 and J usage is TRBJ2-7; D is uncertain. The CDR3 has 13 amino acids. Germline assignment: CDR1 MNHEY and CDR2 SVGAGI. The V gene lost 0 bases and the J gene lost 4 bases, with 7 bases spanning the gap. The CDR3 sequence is CASSYSQKYEQYF. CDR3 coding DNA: TGTGCCAGCAGTTACTCCCAGAAGTACGAGCAGTACTTC.

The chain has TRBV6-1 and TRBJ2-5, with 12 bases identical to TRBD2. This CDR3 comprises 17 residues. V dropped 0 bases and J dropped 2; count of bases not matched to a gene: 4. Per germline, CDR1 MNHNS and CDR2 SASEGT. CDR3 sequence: CASSEAYGTSGQETQYF. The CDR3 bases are TGTGCCAGCAGTGAAGCTTACGGGACTAGCGGGCAAGAGACCCAGTACTTC.

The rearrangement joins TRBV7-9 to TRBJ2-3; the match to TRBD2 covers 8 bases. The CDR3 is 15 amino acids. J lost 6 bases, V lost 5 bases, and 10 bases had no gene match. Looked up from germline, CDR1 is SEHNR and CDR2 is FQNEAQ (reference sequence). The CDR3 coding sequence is TGTGCCAGCAGCCCAAGGCCTAGCGGGTGGGATACGCAGTATTTT. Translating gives CASSPRPSGWDTQYF.

This CDR3 reads CASTSSQGATDTQYF. In DNA, the CDR3 is TGTGCCAGTACCTCAAGCCAGGGGGCCACAGATACGCAGTATTTT. The chain links TRBV19 to TRBJ2-3; TRBD1 agrees at 8 bases. The germline CDR1 and CDR2 sequences are LNHDA and SQIVND (reference sequence). The CDR3 spans 15 residues. The V gene end was trimmed by 7 bases and the J gene end by 2 bases; junction bases not matched to a gene: 8.

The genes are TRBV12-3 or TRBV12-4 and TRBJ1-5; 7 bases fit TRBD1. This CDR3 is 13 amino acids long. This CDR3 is CASQGYSNQPQHF. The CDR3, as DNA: TGTGCTTCACAGGGGTATAGCAATCAGCCCCAGCATTTT.

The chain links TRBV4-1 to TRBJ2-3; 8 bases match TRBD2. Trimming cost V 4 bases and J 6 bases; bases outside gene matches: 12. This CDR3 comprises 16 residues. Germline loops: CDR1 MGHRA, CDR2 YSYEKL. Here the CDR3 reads CASSPDGGASGDTQYF. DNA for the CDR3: TGCGCCAGCAGCCCAGACGGGGGGGCCAGCGGGGATACGCAGTATTTT.

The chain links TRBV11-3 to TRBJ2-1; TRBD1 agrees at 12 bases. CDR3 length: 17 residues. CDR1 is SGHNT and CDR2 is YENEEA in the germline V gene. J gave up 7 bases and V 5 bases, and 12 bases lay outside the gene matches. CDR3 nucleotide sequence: TGTGCCAGCAGCCGATTCGGGGGACAGGGGGCTTTTAATGAGCAGTTCTTC. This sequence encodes CASSRFGGQGAFNEQFF.

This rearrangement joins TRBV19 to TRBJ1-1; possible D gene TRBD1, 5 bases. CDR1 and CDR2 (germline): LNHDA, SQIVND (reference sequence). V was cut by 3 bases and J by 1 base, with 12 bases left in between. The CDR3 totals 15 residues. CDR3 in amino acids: CASSIHWQGNTEAFF. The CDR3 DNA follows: TGTGCCAGTAGTATCCACTGGCAGGGGAACACTGAAGCTTTCTTT.

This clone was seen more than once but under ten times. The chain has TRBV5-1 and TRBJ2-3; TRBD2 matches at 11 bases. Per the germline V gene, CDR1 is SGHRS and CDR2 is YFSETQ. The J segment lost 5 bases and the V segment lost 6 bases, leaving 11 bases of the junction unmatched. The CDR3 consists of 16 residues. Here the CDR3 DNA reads TGCGCCAGCACCTTTAACGGGCTAGCGGGGGGAGATACGCAGTATTTT. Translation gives CASTFNGLAGGDTQYF.

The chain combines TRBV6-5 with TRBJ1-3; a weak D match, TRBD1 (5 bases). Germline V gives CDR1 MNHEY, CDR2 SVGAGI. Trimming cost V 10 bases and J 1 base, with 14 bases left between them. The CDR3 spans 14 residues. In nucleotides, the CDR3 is TGTGCCACCGGGGACTTCTCGTCTGGAAACACCATATATTTT. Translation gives CATGDFSSGNTIYF.

This CDR3 reads CASSPDRVLSTDTQYF. DNA for the CDR3: TGTGCCAGCAGCCCTGACAGGGTTCTTAGCACAGATACGCAGTATTTT. The gene calls are TRBV7-7 and TRBJ2-3; TRBD1 aligns across 7 bases. CDR1 is SSHAT and CDR2 is FNYEAQ in the germline V gene (reference sequence). The CDR3 has 16 amino acids. Trimming cost V 5 bases and J 0 bases; bases outside gene matches: 8.

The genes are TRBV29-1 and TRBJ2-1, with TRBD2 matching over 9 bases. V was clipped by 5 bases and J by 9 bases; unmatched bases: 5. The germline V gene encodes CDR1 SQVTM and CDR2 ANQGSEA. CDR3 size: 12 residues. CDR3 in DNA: TGCAGCGTTCAGCGGGGGGATCTTGAGCAGTTCTTC. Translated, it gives CSVQRGDLEQFF.

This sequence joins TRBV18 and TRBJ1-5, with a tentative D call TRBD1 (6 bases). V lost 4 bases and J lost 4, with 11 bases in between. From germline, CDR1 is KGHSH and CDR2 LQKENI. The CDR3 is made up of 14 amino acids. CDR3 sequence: CASSLGGGNQPQHF. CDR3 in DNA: TGTGCCAGCTCACTAGGGGGTGGGAATCAGCCCCAGCATTTT.